The present T cell receptor (beta chain) was sequenced within a study of glioma-infiltrating T cells after dendritic cell vaccination. Measured with immunoSEQ multiplex PCR; TCRdb has only the in-frame clones, and not every one. The repertoire holds just under 85,000 clones, with 85% to 90% as singletons. The CDR3 is 16 amino acids. V lost 6 bases, J lost 0 bases, and 10 bases stayed unmatched. Germline values: CDR1 ENHRY, CDR2 SYGVKD. The specimen comprised blood, sampled before dendritic cell vaccination. This chain links TRBV10-3 with TRBJ1-2; 7 bases match TRBD1. This clonotype was obtained from a human donor with glioblastoma. The CDR3: CAIRPRGATSNYGYTF. The CDR3 region has the DNA TGTGCCATCAGACCCAGGGGGGCAACCTCTAACTATGGCTACACCTTC.